The sample holds one count of the clone carrying this T cell receptor (beta chain). Its cognate antigen is unknown. This sample is part of a study of Tregs in tolerant kidney transplant recipients. Study conclusions and caveats: No direct test of biological reproducibility was done here. Antigen-driven expansion was suggested because donor-specific Tregs expanded more than all Tregs in tolerant patients. Nucleotide sequences could not be compared across some patients' samples due to primer changes.

Here immunoSEQ multiplex PCR was the method, and the copy in TCRdb shows in-frame clones only, minus some. The sample yields tens of thousands of clones, approximately 88% seen once. CD4+CD25+CD127- Tregs, CD4+CD25- non-Tregs, CD4 and CD8 cells were sorted. Germline-derived CDR1 and CDR2 are MGHRA and YSYEKL. V lost 8 bases, J lost 4 bases, and 7 bases stayed unmatched. The CDR3 loop spans 13 amino acids. The chain links TRBV4-1 to TRBJ2-7; 8 bases are a match to TRBD2. This receptor was identified in a human donor who received a combined kidney and bone marrow transplant. The sample was CD4+ T cells from blood, taken before the transplant. This CDR3 is CASSLSGSYEQYF. CDR3 DNA: TGCGCCAGCTCCCTGAGCGGGAGTTACGAGCAGTACTTC.